This T cell receptor (beta chain) was recorded in a study of graft-versus-host responses after intestinal transplantation. Study-wide results and caveats: Detected in recipient marrow were GvH clones, some of which were first observed in ileum or blood. Individuals carrying graft-donor T cell macrochimerism showed high graft-versus-host to host-versus-graft clonal ratios in allografts.

A remark on this clone: Its antigen is as yet unknown. Other DNA variants within this sample encode the same CDR3.

Using immunoSEQ multiplex PCR, the repertoire was profiled, and TCRdb retains in-frame clones only, with some absent. The table records 96,000 or so clones, 92% of them present only once. This CDR3 spans 12 amino acids. Trimming took off 2 bases at V and 7 bases at J, with 9 bases between the two ends. Germline assignment: CDR1 SGHRS and CDR2 YFSETQ. The TCR was taken from a human donor who received an intestinal transplant. This sequence joins TRBV5-1 and TRBJ1-1, with TRBD1 as a possible D gene (5 bases). Sequences were derived from unstimulated CD4+ T cells sorted from spleen or lymph node cells, sampled before intestinal transplant. CDR3 residues: CASSFGQGEAFF. The CDR3 DNA reads as TGCGCCAGCAGCTTCGGGCAGGGTGAAGCTTTCTTT.